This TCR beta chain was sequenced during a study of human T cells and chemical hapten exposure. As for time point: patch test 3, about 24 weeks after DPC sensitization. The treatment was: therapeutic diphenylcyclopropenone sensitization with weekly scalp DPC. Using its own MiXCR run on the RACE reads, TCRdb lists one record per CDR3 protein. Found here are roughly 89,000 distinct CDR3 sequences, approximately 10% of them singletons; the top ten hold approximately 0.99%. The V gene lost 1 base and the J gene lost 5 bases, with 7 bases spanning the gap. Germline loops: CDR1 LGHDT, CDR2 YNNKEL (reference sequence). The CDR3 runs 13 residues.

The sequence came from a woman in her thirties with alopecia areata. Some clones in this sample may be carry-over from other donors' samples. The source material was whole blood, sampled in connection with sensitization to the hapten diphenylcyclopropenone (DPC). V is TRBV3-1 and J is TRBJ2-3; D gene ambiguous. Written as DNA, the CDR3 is TGTGCCAGCAGCCAAGGGTATAGAGATACGCAGTATTTT. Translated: CASSQGYRDTQYF.